These T cell receptor beta chains were read from a single sample in a study of somatic reversion in DOCK8 deficiency. TCRdb itself ran the multiplex PCR reads through MiXCR, one entry per CDR3 protein. Of about 2,600 distinct CDR3 sequences listed, approximately 24% are singletons. The sequenced sample was peripheral blood. These receptors were collected from a human donor in good health. The conserved cysteine and the conserved F or W are not part of the CDR3 here. Size is omitted from some rows. Given values are once, few, many or a class for expanded clones.

clone_size: medium-sized
j_call: TRBJ1-1
v_call: TRBV7-9
cdr3_aa: ASSLYGNTEAF

clone_size: large
j_call: TRBJ1-1
v_call: TRBV19
cdr3_aa: ASSIQGANTEAF

clone_size: medium-sized
j_call: TRBJ1-5
v_call: TRBV19
cdr3_aa: ASSTGTGGQPQH

clone_size: medium-sized
j_call: TRBJ2-7
v_call: TRBV7-9
cdr3_aa: ASSPGDRMVYEQY

clone_size: large
j_call: TRBJ1-1
v_call: TRBV19
cdr3_aa: ASSMDRMNTEAF

clone_size: NA
j_call: TRBJ2-7
v_call: TRBV2
cdr3_aa: ARGAESSYEQY

clone_size: NA
j_call: TRBJ1-5
v_call: TRBV19
cdr3_aa: ASTQQGLANQPQH

clone_size: medium-sized
j_call: TRBJ1-1
v_call: TRBV7-2
cdr3_aa: ASSLFLGPGNTEAF

clone_size: NA
j_call: TRBJ2-7
v_call: TRBV5-4
cdr3_aa: ASSYDSSYEQY

clone_size: NA
j_call: TRBJ2-7
v_call: TRBV20-1
cdr3_aa: SASPASGAHYEQY

clone_size: NA
j_call: TRBJ2-7
v_call: TRBV4-2
cdr3_aa: ASSQTSTSGSYEQY

clone_size: few
j_call: TRBJ1-1
v_call: TRBV3-1
cdr3_aa: ASSPTTGTTEAF

clone_size: large
j_call: TRBJ2-1
v_call: TRBV19
cdr3_aa: ASSIGAGFYNEQF

clone_size: few
j_call: TRBJ1-2
v_call: TRBV5-4
cdr3_aa: ASSPSHWNYGYT